The 21 T cell receptor beta chains listed next were all sequenced from one sample in a study of OX40 agonist ivuxolimab in advanced cancers. Sequencing used immunoSEQ multiplex PCR; TCRdb keeps in-frame clones, though not all of them. The data contain nearly 70,000 clones, approximately 90% of them singletons. The sample consisted of CD4+ or CD8+ T cells sorted from blood, taken in a trial of the OX40 agonist ivuxolimab. These TCRs come from an adult with an advanced solid tumor such as melanoma, head and neck, liver or kidney cancer.

The rearrangement uses TRBV7-8 and TRBJ1-5, with 7 bases that match TRBD1. Germline V gene lookup returns CDR1 SGHVS and CDR2 FQNEAQ. CDR3 length: 15 residues. V lost 5 bases, J lost 3 bases, and 7 bases stayed unmatched. The DNA of the CDR3 is TGTGCCAGCAGCCCCCAGGACAGGCCCAATCAGCCCCAGCATTTT. It yields the protein CASSPQDRPNQPQHF. The full variable domain, in which reference TRBV7-8 and TRBJ1-5 provide the parts outside the CDR3, is GAGVSQSPRYKVAKRGQDVALRCDPISGHVSLFWYQQALGQGPEFLTYFQNEAQLDKSGLPSDRFFAERPEGSVSTLKIQRTQQEDSAVYLCASSPQDRPNQPQHFGDGTRLSIL.

This clone was observed a few times. This chain connects TRBV10-3 to TRBJ2-7, with 10 nucleotides matching TRBD1. V was pared by 5 bases and J by 3 bases, with 4 bases of the junction left unmatched. Germline CDR1 ENHRY, CDR2 SYGVKD. The CDR3 covers 14 residues. CDR3 sequence (DNA): TGTGCCATCAGTCCTGGACAGGGGGGCTACGAGCAGTACTTC. Translation gives CAISPGQGGYEQYF.

J is TRBJ2-7 and V is TRBV28; no firm D call. The CDR3 contains 12 residues. From germline, CDR1 is MDHEN and CDR2 SYDVKM. The germline V and J ends were trimmed by 2 bases and 2 bases, with 4 bases remaining between them. This CDR3 is CASSLTTYEQYF. The CDR3 DNA reads TGTGCCAGCAGTTTAACCACCTACGAGCAGTACTTC.

A remark on this clone: A read error may produce the germline difference seen at one junction end. CDR3 sequence (DNA): TGTGCCAGCACCCAAACCCCCCTAGCGGAGGATTTT. It yields the protein CASTQTPLAEDF. The rearrangement links TRBV5-6 to TRBJ2-3; TRBD2 aligns across 7 bases. Looked up from germline, CDR1 is SGHDT and CDR2 is YYEEEE. The CDR3 is made up of 12 amino acids.

This chain links TRBV7-2 with TRBJ2-5; TRBD2 matches 14 bases. CDR3 length equals 18 residues. With V trimmed by 1 base and J by 4 bases, 8 bases remained unmatched. Germline-derived CDR1 and CDR2 are SGHTA and FQGNSA. The DNA for the CDR3 is TGTGCCAGCAGCTTAGGGAGACTAGCGGGGGGGTCGGGAGAGACCCAGTACTTC. It is translated as CASSLGRLAGGSGETQYF.

CDR3 DNA: TGTGCCAGCAGCTTCGGCTCGGGGGGGCAGGCTGAGCAGTTCTTC. It encodes CASSFGSGGQAEQFF. The rearrangement links TRBV7-9 to TRBJ2-1, with 8 positions matching TRBD2. Germline trimming cut 3 bases from V and 9 bases from J; bases unmatched to any gene: 10. The germline gives CDR1 SEHNR, CDR2 FQNEAQ (reference sequence). The CDR3 loop spans 15 amino acids.

The rearrangement joins TRBV2 to TRBJ2-3; D ambiguous. Germline CDR1 SNHLY, CDR2 FYNNEI. This CDR3 has 16 amino acids. Trimming shortened V by 2 bases and J by 0 bases, and 12 bases separated the two germline ends. The CDR3 bases are TGTGCCAGCAGTGAATCAACAGCCTCTAGCACAGATACGCAGTATTTT. This encodes CASSESTASSTDTQYF.

This rearrangement joins TRBV6-6 to TRBJ2-7; D is undetermined. Germline CDR1 is MNHNY and CDR2 is SVGAGI (reference sequence). The CDR3 sequence is 13 residues long. V lost 5 bases, J lost 6 bases, and 14 bases lay in between. The CDR3 here is CASSGNIGGEQYF. CDR3 bases: TGTGCCAGCAGTGGGAACATCGGCGGCGAGCAGTACTTC.

The chain couples TRBV14 to TRBJ1-1; 9 bases align to TRBD1. V was pared by 4 bases and J by 1 base, with 10 bases of the junction left unmatched. This CDR3 is built from 17 residues. CDR1 is SGHDN, CDR2 FVKESK, per germline. The CDR3 DNA follows: TGTGCCAGCAGCCCACAAGGTGACAGGGGGTCGAACACTGAAGCTTTCTTT. Residues: CASSPQGDRGSNTEAFF.

The gene calls are TRBV6-5 and TRBJ2-3; maybe TRBD2 (6 bases). V was trimmed by 7 bases and J by 0 bases, leaving 11 bases between them. The germline V gene has CDR1 MNHEY and CDR2 SVGAGI. This CDR3 contains 14 residues. The CDR3, as DNA: TGTGCCAGCACCCAAGGGAGGAGCACAGATACGCAGTATTTT. Its protein product is CASTQGRSTDTQYF.

The sample holds one count of this clone. The gene calls are TRBV5-8 and TRBJ1-1; D uncertain. CDR1 and CDR2 from the germline V gene are SGHTS and YDEGEE. The CDR3 is 13 residues long. Between the trimmed V and J ends, which lost 3 bases and 3 bases, there was a span of 9 bases. CDR3 sequence: CASSSNLDTEAFF. The DNA for the CDR3 is TGTGCCAGCAGCTCCAACTTGGACACTGAAGCTTTCTTT. The whole variable domain, remainder taken from reference TRBV5-8 and TRBJ1-1, is EAGVTQSPTHLIKTRGQQATLRCSPISGHTSVYWYQQALGLGLQFLLWYDEGEERNRGNFPPRFSGRQFPNYSSELNVNALELEDSALYLCASSSNLDTEAFFGQGTRLTVV.

This clone was recorded once. The genes are TRBV28 and TRBJ2-1; D may correspond to TRBD1 or TRBD2 (5 bases each). CDR1 is MDHEN and CDR2 is SYDVKM in the germline V gene. CDR3 size: 14 residues. V lost 2 bases and J lost 5, with 10 bases in between. CDR3 in DNA: TGTGCCAGCAGTTTACTGGGGACGAACAATGAGCAGTTCTTC. This sequence encodes CASSLLGTNNEQFF.

V gene TRBV7-2 combines with J gene TRBJ2-1; TRBD2 matches at 9 bases. Germline assignment: CDR1 SGHTA and CDR2 FQGNSA. After removal of 6 bases from V and 4 bases from J, the junction contained 4 bases not matched to a gene. The length of the CDR3 is 14 residues. For the CDR3, the DNA is TGTGCCAGCAGAAGTAGCGGGGGATACAATGAGCAGTTCTTC. Encoded protein: CASRSSGGYNEQFF.

The chain uses TRBV18 and TRBJ1-1; tentative D call: TRBD1 (6 bases). V lost 0 bases, J lost 7 bases, and 9 bases lay in between. The CDR3 covers 13 residues. Germline CDR1 and CDR2: KGHSH and LQKENI. The CDR3 DNA follows: TGTGCCAGCTCACCACCTCAGGGGTTTGAAGCTTTCTTT. Its translation is CASSPPQGFEAFF.

The CDR3 nucleotides read TGTGCCACCTCCAGTGCCGGGGAGCTGTTTTTT. This sequence encodes CATSSAGELFF. The chain combines TRBV15 with TRBJ2-2; D gene ambiguous. The CDR3 consists of 11 residues. Germline assignment: CDR1 LNHNV and CDR2 YYDKDF (reference sequence). V was cut by 8 bases and J by 6 bases, with 7 bases left in between.

The rearrangement uses TRBV27 and TRBJ2-7, with D maybe TRBD1 (5 bases). The V end lost 3 bases, the J end lost 2 bases, and 8 bases lay between the germline ends. The CDR3 length is 13 residues. The germline gives CDR1 MNHEY, CDR2 SMNVEV (reference sequence). CDR3 in DNA: TGTGCCAGCAGTTTTTCAGGGACCTACGAGCAGTACTTC. Translated, it gives CASSFSGTYEQYF.

The rearrangement links TRBV19 to TRBJ1-2; D not certain. This CDR3 is built from 13 residues. CDR1 is LNHDA, CDR2 SQIVND, per germline (reference sequence). V lost 3 bases and J 5 bases, leaving 10 bases between the germline ends. The CDR3 DNA reads TGTGCCAGTAGTATTGATGTGGGGTATGGCTACACCTTC. Protein product: CASSIDVGYGYTF.

The rearrangement links TRBV9 to TRBJ2-6; D call uncertain. This CDR3 region has 15 residues. Germline V CDR1 and CDR2: SGDLS, YYNGEE. Trimming removed 4 bases at V and 0 bases at J, with 8 bases between. The CDR3 coding sequence is TGTGCCAGCAGCCCCCACGCCTCTGGGGCCAACGTCCTGACTTTC. It specifies CASSPHASGANVLTF. Supplemented by reference TRBV9 and TRBJ2-6, the full variable domain reads DSGVTQTPKHLITATGQRVTLRCSPRSGDLSVYWYQQSLDQGLQFLIQYYNGEERAKGNILERFSAQQFPDLHSELNLSSLELGDSALYFCASSPHASGANVLTFGAGSRLTVL.

CDR3 residues: CASSRFGISGAEQYF. The CDR3 DNA follows: TGTGCCAGCAGTCGATTCGGGATCAGTGGTGCCGAGCAGTACTTC. The chain recombines TRBV6-5 with TRBJ2-7, with D possibly matching TRBD2 (5 bases). This CDR3 has 15 residues. Trimming pared 5 bases from V and 6 bases from J, leaving 20 bases between. Germline CDR1 reads MNHEY; CDR2 reads SVGAGI.

This chain links TRBV9 with TRBJ1-3, with D unresolved. The ends were cut back, 0 bases at V and 1 base at J, with 14 bases in the middle. The CDR3 extends over 17 amino acids. Germline V lookup: CDR1 SGDLS, CDR2 YYNGEE. The chain's CDR3 is CASSVGARGWSGNTIYF. DNA for the CDR3: TGTGCCAGCAGCGTAGGGGCCAGAGGTTGGTCTGGAAACACCATATATTTT.

This clone was counted once. This sample includes further DNA sequences coding for the same CDR3. This chain links TRBV6-5 with TRBJ1-5; D is unresolved. The germline V gene has CDR1 MNHEY and CDR2 SVGAGI. V was shortened by 0 bases and J by 7 bases, with 7 bases between the two germline ends. The CDR3 is 13 residues long. The CDR3, as DNA: TGTGCCAGCAGTTACTCTAAGGGCCAGCCCCAGCATTTT. It specifies CASSYSKGQPQHF.